The T cell receptor beta chain described here comes from a study of blood T cell repertoires in COVID-19. Study-level background: Spain, Italy and the United States supplied samples that represented acute and convalescent COVID-19.

Generated by immunoSEQ multiplex PCR, the TCRdb table keeps only in-frame clones and is missing some. The sample comprises approximately 400,000 clones, roughly 77% of which are singletons, and more than 0.85% rests with the top ten. This CDR3 is built from 16 residues. CDR1 and CDR2 (germline): SGHTS, YDEGEE. With 0 bases removed from V and 0 bases from J, the gap between germline ends came to 10 bases. Sequencing input: peripheral blood. This TCR came from a human donor with acute or convalescent COVID-19. The donor label of this sample is uncertain. The rearrangement uses TRBV5-8 and TRBJ1-5; tentative D call: TRBD1 (5 bases). The CDR3 loop reads CASSLGQMYSNQPQHF. The CDR3 DNA reads TGTGCCAGCAGCTTGGGACAGATGTATAGCAATCAGCCCCAGCATTTT.